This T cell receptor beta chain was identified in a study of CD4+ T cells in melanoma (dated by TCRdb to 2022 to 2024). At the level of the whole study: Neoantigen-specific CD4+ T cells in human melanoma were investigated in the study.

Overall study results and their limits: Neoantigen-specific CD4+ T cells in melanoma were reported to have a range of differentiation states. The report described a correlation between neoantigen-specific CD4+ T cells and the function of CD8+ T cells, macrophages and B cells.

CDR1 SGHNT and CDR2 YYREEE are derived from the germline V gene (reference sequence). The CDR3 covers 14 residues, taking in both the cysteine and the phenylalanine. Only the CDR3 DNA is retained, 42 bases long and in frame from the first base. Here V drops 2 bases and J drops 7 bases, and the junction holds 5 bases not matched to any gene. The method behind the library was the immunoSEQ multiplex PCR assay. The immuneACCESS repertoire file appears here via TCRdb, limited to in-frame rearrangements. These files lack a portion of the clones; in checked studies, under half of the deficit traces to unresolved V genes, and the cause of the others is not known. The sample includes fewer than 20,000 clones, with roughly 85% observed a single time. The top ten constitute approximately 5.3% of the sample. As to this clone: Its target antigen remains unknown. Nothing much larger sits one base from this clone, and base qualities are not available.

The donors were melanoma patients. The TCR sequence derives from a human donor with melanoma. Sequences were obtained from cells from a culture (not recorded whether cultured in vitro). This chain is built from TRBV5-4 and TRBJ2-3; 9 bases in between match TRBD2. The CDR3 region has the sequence CASSFKRGAYTQYF. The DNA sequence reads TGTGCCAGCAGCTTCAAGCGGGGGGCTTATACGCAGTATTTT.